Here is one T cell receptor beta chain with its context. Its antigen has not been determined. Base qualities are not recorded, but no much larger clone differs from it by a single base. The CDR3 regions of human TCRbeta chains were analyzed by immunosequencing. Turning to the authors' computational methods: TCRs in the repertoires were matched against a reference library of SARS-CoV-2-specific TCRs that had been generated with the MIRA antigen-specificity platform. Breadth was defined as the fraction of unique TCRs that were SARS-CoV-2-associated. Depth was defined as the fraction of total T cells that were SARS-CoV-2-associated. Using the MIRA data, every spike-specific TCR was mapped to the spike region that the TCR reacted to and assigned to either a CD4 or a CD8 class. Log10-transformed breadth and depth values were compared by one-way ANOVA with Sidak's multiple comparisons tests. TCRdb took this table from immuneACCESS and kept in-frame rearrangements with V and J called. Such tables lack part of the clones; where checked against another copy, unresolved V genes explain under half of the gap, and the rest is unexplained. Clone size and V and J calls were adopted from that table, with D and trimming inferred from the DNA. The sample table lists about 110,000 clones, more than 70% of them with a count of one. 7% to 10% of the sample rests with the top ten.

Read against the paper, the sample's time point label means: baseline before first vaccination. Vaccinee samples were obtained from the UK trials COV001 and COV002, which included a single-blind randomized controlled phase 2/3 trial of AZD1222 (ChAdOx1 nCoV-19) in healthy adults. For TCRbeta chain sequencing, PBMC samples from trial participants were taken at day 0 and at day 28 after the second dose. The data were obtained in a study of T cell responses to AZD1222 COVID-19 vaccine listed by TCRdb under 2021. Regarding the complete study: AZD1222 recipients whose second dose came at about 4 weeks and those whose second dose came at about 12 weeks were combined into one group, since spike-specific TCR depth and breadth did not differ between the two schedules. A total of 230 to 250 trial participants underwent TCR sequencing, of whom nearly 210 had received two doses of AZD1222 and roughly 26 had received two doses of the MenACWY control vaccine. Trial participants were enrolled by age into subgroups of 18-55, 56-69 and 70-plus years, and around 150, 28 and 57 TCR-sequenced participants, respectively, were included in these subgroups.

Points the paper makes about the study in general: Participants were mostly white British and included more females than males, and it was suggested by the authors that clonal diversity may have been underestimated. Vaccine-associated CD4 TCRs spanned the whole spike protein, with dominant responses in regions 160-218 and 743-854. Because no day 14 peak-response samples were available, the repertoires could be characterized only after the peak T cell response. Conclusions about previously exposed vaccinees are limited because only six or seven AZD1222 recipients were SARS-CoV-2 seropositive at baseline. Nearly half of unique spike-specific TCRs reportedly recognized epitopes outside regions mutated in the B.1.351 and B.1.1.7 variants. In the small 56-69-year group, the increase in depth fell short of significance, most likely because of low power. A significant rise in spike-specific TCR breadth and depth was observed after two AZD1222 doses relative to day 0 and relative to MenACWY recipients.

Via the germline V gene (reference sequence), CDR1 is SGHAT and CDR2 FQDESV. The CDR3 spans 15 residues, from the cysteine through the phenylalanine. The sequence is cut down to CDR3 DNA, 45 bases in frame from base 1. V was cut back by 1 base and J by 1 base, leaving a gap of 10 bases between them. The chain employs TRBV11-1 and TRBJ1-1; there is no confident call for the D gene. This TCR came from an adult in good health. Sequencing used peripheral blood, obtained on day 0 of AZD1222 vaccination. The DNA sequence follows: TGTGCCAGCAGCTTAGGTGCCCATTCGAACACTGAAGCTTTCTTT. Translated, this is CASSLGAHSNTEAFF.